The TCR beta chain under discussion was sequenced for a study of blood T cell repertoires in COVID-19. Turning to the study itself: PBMCs, B-cell-depleted T cells, or T cells were the source of the cDNA or gDNA that made up the material.

Patients at the Seattle site were enrolled during active infection and followed longitudinally. Sequencing used immunoSEQ multiplex PCR; TCRdb keeps in-frame clones, though not all of them. Altogether 60,000 to 85,000 clones are present, nearly 90% being singletons, with the ten largest covering 3.4%. The CDR3 sequence is 15 residues long. V was shortened by 6 bases and J by 0 bases, with 11 bases between the two germline ends. Looked up from germline, CDR1 is MGHDK and CDR2 is SYGVNS. The sequenced sample was peripheral blood. The chain is built from TRBV25-1 and TRBJ1-4; D gene uncertain. The clonotype was recovered from a woman aged 50 to 65 with COVID-19, enrolled during active disease. The CDR3 sequence: CASRPKAATNEKLFF. The CDR3 nucleotides are TGTGCCAGCAGACCGAAAGCCGCAACTAATGAAAAACTGTTTTTT.